This entry describes one TCR beta chain. The antigen remains unidentified. Measured with immunoSEQ multiplex PCR; TCRdb has only the in-frame clones, and not every one. The sample holds over a million clones, approximately 80% seen once. The data belong to a study of shared clonotypes between healthy human individuals. The trim removed 5 bases at V and 7 bases at J, leaving 6 bases unmatched. CDR3 size: 14 residues. Germline V gives CDR1 SGHNT, CDR2 YYREEE (reference sequence). Findings and caveats of the study: Clonotypes not shared had lower generation probabilities than those common to all four donors.

This rearrangement joins TRBV5-4 to TRBJ1-4, with 9 bases that match TRBD1. Sequencing used memory CD4+ T cells from PBMCs. Subset defined: CD45RA-negative fraction. This TCR was sampled from a young man in good health. Some clones in this sample may be carry-over from other donors' samples. CDR3 loop: CASSTGQGFEKLFF. DNA of the CDR3: TGTGCCAGCAGTACGGGACAGGGATTTGAAAAACTGTTTTTT.